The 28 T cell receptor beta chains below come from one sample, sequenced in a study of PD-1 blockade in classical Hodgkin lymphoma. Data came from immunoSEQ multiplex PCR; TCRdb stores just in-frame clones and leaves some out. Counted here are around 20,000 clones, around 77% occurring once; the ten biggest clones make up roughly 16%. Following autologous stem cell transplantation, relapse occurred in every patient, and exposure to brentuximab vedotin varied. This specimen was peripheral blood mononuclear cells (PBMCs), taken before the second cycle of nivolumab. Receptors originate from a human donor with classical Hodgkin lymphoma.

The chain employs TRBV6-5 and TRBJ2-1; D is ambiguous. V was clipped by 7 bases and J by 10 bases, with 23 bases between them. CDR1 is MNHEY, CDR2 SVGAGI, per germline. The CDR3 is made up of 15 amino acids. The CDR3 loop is CASTPHASTRGEQFF. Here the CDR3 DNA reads TGTGCCAGCACTCCCCATGCTTCGACTCGTGGCGAGCAGTTCTTC.

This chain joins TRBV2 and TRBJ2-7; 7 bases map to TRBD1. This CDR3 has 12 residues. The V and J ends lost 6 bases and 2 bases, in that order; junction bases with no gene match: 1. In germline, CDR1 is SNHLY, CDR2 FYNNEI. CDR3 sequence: CASRGQPYEQYF. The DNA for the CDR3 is TGTGCCAGCAGGGGACAGCCCTACGAGCAGTACTTC.

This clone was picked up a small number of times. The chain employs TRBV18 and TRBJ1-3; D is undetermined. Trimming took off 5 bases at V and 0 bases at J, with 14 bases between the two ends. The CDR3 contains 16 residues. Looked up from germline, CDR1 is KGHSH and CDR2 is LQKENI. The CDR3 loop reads CASSDSEARSGNTIYF. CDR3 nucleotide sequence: TGTGCCAGCTCAGATTCGGAGGCCCGCTCTGGAAACACCATATATTTT.

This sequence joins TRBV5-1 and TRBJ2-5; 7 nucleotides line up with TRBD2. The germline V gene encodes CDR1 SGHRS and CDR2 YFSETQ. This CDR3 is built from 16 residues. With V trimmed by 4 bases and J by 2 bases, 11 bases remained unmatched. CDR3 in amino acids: CASSLTRRELQETQYF. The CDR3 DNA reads TGCGCCAGCAGCCTCACCCGGCGGGAGCTTCAAGAGACCCAGTACTTC.

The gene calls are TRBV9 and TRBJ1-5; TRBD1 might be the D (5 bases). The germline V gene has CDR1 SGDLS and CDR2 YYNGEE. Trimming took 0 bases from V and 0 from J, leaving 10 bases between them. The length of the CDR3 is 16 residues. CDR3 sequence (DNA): TGTGCCAGCAGCGTAGAATCCGGGGGTAGCAATCAGCCCCAGCATTTT. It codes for CASSVESGGSNQPQHF.

The CDR3 nucleotides are TGTGCCAGCAGCCAATCGGGAGTCTACGAGCAGTACGTC. It encodes CASSQSGVYEQYV. V usage is TRBV16 and J usage is TRBJ2-7; the D gene is possibly TRBD2 (5 bases). From germline, CDR1 is KGHSY and CDR2 FQNENV. Trimming left V 0 bases short and J 3 bases short, with 6 bases between. The CDR3 is made up of 13 amino acids.

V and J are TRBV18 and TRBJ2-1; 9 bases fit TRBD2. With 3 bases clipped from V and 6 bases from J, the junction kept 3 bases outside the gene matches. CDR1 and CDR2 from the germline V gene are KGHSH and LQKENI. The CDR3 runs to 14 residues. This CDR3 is CASSPGLAPNEQFF. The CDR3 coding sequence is TGTGCCAGCTCACCGGGACTAGCACCCAATGAGCAGTTCTTC.

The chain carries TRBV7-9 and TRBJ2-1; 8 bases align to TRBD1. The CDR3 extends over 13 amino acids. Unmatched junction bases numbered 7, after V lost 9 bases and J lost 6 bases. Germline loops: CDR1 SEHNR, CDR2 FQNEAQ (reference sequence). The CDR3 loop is CASRQGLRNEQFF. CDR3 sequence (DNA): TGTGCCAGTCGACAGGGGTTGCGCAATGAGCAGTTCTTC.

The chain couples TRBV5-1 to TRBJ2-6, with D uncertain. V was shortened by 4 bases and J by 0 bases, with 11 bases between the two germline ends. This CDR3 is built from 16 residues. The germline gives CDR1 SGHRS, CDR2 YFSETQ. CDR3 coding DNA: TGCGCCAGCAGCACCGGACGAGGCTCTGGGGCCAACGTCCTGACTTTC. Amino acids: CASSTGRGSGANVLTF.

The chain's CDR3 is CASSLQGPGELFF. The DNA of the CDR3 is TGTGCCAGCAGCCTTCAGGGGCCCGGGGAGCTGTTTTTT. The chain links TRBV6-5 to TRBJ2-2; possible D gene TRBD1, 6 bases. Between the trimmed V and J ends, which lost 6 bases and 6 bases, there was a span of 11 bases. Per the germline V gene, CDR1 is MNHEY and CDR2 is SVGAGI. The CDR3 spans 13 residues.

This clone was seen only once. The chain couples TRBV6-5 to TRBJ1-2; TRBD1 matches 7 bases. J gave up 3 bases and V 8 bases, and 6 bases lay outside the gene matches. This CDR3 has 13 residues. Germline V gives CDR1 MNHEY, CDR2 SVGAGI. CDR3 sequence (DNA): TGTGCCAGCGATGAGACAGGGCACTATGGCTACACCTTC. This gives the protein CASDETGHYGYTF.

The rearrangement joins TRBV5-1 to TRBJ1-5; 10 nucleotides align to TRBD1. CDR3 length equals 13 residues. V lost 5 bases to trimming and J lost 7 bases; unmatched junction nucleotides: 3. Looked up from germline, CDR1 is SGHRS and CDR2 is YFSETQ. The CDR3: CASRRDRGQPQHF. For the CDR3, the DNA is TGCGCCAGCAGAAGGGACAGGGGCCAGCCCCAGCATTTT.

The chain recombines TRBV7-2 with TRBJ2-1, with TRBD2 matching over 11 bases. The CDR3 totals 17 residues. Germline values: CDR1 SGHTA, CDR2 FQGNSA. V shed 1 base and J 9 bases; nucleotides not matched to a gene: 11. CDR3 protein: CASSLGGASGGQGEQFF. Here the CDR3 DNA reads TGTGCCAGCAGCTTAGGAGGGGCTAGCGGGGGGCAGGGTGAGCAGTTCTTC. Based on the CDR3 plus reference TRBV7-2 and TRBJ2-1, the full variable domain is GAGVSQSPSNKVTEKGKDVELRCDPISGHTALYWYRQSLGQGLEFLIYFQGNSAPDKSGLPSDRFSAERTGGSVSTLTIQRTQQEDSAVYLCASSLGGASGGQGEQFFGPGTRLTVL.

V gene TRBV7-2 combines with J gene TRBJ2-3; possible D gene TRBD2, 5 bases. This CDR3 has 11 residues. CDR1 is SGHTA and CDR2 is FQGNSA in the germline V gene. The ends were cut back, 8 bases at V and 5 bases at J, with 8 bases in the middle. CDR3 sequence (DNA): TGTGCCAGCGGGAGTGGAGATACGCAGTATTTT. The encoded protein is CASGSGDTQYF.

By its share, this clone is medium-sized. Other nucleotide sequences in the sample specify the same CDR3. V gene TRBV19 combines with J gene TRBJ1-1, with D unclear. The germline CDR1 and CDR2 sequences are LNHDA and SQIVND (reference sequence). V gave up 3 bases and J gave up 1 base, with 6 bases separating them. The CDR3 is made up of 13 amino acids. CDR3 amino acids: CASSITSNTEAFF. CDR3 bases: TGTGCCAGTAGTATCACCTCGAACACTGAAGCTTTCTTT.

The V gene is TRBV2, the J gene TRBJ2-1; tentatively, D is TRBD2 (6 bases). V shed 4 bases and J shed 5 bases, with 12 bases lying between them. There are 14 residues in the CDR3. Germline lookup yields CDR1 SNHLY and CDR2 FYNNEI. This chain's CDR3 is CASSGLEANNEQFF. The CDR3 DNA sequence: TGTGCCAGCAGTGGACTAGAGGCTAACAATGAGCAGTTCTTC.

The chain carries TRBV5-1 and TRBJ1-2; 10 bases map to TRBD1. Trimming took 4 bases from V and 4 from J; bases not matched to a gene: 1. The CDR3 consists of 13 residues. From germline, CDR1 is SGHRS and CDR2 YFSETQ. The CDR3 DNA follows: TGCGCCAGCAGCCGGACAGGGGGCTATGGCTACACCTTC. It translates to CASSRTGGYGYTF.

CDR3 DNA: TGTGCCAGCAGTGAAAGGGTCCTCAATAGCAATCAGCCCCAGCATTTT. Translation: CASSERVLNSNQPQHF. This rearrangement joins TRBV2 to TRBJ1-5; D unclear. CDR1 SNHLY and CDR2 FYNNEI come from the germline V gene. The CDR3 contains 16 residues. Trimming took 2 bases from V and 0 from J, leaving 11 bases between them.

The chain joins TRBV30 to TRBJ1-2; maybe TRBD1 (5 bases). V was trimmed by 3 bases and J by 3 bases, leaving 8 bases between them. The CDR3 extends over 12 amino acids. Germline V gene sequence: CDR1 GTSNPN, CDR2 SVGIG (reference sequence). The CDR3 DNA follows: TGTGCCTGGAGGGGACTTTACTATGGCTACACCTTC. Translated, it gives CAWRGLYYGYTF. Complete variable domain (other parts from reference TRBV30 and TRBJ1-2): SQTIHQWPATLVQPVGSPLSLECTVEGTSNPNLYWYRQAAGRGLQLLFYSVGIGQISSEVPQNLSASRPQDRQFILSSKKLLLSDSGFYLCAWRGLYYGYTFGSGTRLTVV.

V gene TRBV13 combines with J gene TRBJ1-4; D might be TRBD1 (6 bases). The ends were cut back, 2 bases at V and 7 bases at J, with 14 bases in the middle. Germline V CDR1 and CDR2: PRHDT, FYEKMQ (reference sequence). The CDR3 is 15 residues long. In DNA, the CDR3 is TGTGCCAGCAGCTTAACACCAGGGGAGCGTGAAAAACTGTTTTTT. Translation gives CASSLTPGEREKLFF.

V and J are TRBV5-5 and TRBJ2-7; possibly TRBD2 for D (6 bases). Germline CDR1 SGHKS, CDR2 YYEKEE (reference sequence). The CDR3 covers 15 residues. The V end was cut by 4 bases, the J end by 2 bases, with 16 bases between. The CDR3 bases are TGTGCCAGCAGCCTACTAGGAGGGGCGACCTACGAGCAGTACTTC. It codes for CASSLLGGATYEQYF.

The CDR3 coding sequence is TGTGCCAGCAGCCTGTCTGGGCGGTACGGCCCTGAAGCTTTCTTT. Translating gives CASSLSGRYGPEAFF. This chain connects TRBV14 to TRBJ1-1; D is ambiguous. The V gene's germline CDR1 is SGHDN and CDR2 FVKESK. V lost 4 bases to trimming and J lost 6 bases, with 18 bases between them. The CDR3 is 15 amino acids.

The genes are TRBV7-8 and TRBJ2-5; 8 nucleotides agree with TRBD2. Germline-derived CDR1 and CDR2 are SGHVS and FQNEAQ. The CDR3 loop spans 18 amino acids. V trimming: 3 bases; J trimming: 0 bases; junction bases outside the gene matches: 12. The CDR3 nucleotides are TGTGCCAGCAGCTTTCCAATCGTAGCGGGACTGTACCAAGAGACCCAGTACTTC. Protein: CASSFPIVAGLYQETQYF.

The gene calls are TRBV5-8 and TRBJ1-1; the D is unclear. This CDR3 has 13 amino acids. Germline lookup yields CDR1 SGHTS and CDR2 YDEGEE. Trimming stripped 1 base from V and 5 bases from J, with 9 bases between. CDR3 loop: CASSLTGRTEAFF. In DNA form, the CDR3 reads TGTGCCAGCAGCTTGACGGGGAGAACTGAAGCTTTCTTT.

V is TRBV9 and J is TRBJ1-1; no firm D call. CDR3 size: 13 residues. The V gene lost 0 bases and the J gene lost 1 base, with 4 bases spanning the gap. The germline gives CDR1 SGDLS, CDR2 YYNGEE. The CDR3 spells CASSVDWNTEAFF. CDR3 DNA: TGTGCCAGCAGCGTAGATTGGAACACTGAAGCTTTCTTT. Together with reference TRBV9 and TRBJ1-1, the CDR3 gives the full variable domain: DSGVTQTPKHLITATGQRVTLRCSPRSGDLSVYWYQQSLDQGLQFLIQYYNGEERAKGNILERFSAQQFPDLHSELNLSSLELGDSALYFCASSVDWNTEAFFGQGTRLTVV.

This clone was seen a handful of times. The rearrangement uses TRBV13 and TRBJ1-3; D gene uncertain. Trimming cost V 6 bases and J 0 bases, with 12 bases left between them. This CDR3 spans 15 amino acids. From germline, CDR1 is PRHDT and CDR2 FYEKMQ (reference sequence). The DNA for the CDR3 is TGTGCCAGCAGGCCCTCGGGGTTCTCTGGAAACACCATATATTTT. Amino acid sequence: CASRPSGFSGNTIYF.

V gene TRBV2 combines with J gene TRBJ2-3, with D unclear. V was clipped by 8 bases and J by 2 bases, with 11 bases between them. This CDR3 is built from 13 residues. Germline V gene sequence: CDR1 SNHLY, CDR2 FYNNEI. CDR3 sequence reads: CASFGGYTDTQYF. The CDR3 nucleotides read TGTGCCAGCTTTGGCGGCTACACAGATACGCAGTATTTT.

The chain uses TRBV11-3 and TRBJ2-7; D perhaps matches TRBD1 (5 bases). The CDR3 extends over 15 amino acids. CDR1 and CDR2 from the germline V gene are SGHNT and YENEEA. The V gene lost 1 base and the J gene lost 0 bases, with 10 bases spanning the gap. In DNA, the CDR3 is TGTGCCAGCAGCTTAGGGGGCAGGGCCTCCTACGAGCAGTACTTC. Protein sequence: CASSLGGRASYEQYF. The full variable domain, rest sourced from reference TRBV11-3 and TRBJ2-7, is EAGVVQSPRYKIIEKKQPVAFWCNPISGHNTLYWYLQNLGQGPELLIRYENEEAVDDSQLPKDRFSAERLKGVDSTLKIQPAELGDSAVYLCASSLGGRASYEQYFGPGTRLTVT.